This T cell receptor (beta chain) was obtained from a study of T-cell reconstitution after alpha-beta-depleted transplantation in children. Library preparation (for TCRbeta) was performed with unique molecular identifiers. From the PCR reads, TCRdb called clonotypes with MiXCR, one entry per CDR3 protein. Counted here are about 400,000 distinct CDR3 sequences, 20% occurring once; the ten biggest clones make up 3.5% to 4%. Trimming shortened V by 1 base and J by 10 bases, and 19 bases separated the two germline ends. This CDR3 has 15 amino acids. Germline CDR1 and CDR2: SEHNR and FQNEAQ (reference sequence). In its sample, this clonotype was seen a few times.

Sample: PBMCs from the stem cell graft donor, taken from the stem cell graft. The genes are TRBV7-9 and TRBJ1-2, with no clear D. The TCR sequence derives from a human donor who donated a stem cell graft to a child with acute myeloid leukemia. The CDR3 protein is CASSLEDPDLTHYTF. DNA of the CDR3: TGTGCCAGCAGCTTAGAGGATCCGGACCTTACTCACTACACCTTC.